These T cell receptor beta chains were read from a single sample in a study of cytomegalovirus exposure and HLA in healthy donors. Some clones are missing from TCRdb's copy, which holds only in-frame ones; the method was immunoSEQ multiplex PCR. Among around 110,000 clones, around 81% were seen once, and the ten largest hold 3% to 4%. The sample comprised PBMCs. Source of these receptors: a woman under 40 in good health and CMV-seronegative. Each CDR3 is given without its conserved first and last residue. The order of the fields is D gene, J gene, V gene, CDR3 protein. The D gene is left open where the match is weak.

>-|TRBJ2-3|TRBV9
ASSAAGGRTGDTQY
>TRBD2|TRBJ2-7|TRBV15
ATSPSRGDEQY
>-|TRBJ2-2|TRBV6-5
ASSYSLLTNTGELF
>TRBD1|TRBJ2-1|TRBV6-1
ASILRGLVWNEQF
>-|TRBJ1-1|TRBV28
ASSLLDTEAF
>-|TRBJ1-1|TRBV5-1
ASSAQGGNTEAF
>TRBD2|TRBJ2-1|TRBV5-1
ASSLESPSGNYYNEQF
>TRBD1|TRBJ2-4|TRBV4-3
ASSQWTGGLQY
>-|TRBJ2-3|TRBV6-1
ASPPDLVLDTQY
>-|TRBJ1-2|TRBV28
ASSLRGNYGYT
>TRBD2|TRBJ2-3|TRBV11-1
ASSPGLALSTDTQY
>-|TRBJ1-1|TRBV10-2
ASSGEATEAF
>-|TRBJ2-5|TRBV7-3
ASSPSREETQY
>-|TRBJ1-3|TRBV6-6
ASSYRGGSGNTIY